The 18 T cell receptor beta chains below were found in one sample sequenced in a study of shared clonotypes between healthy human individuals. Profiling relied on immunoSEQ multiplex PCR, and the TCRdb table lists in-frame clones only, not all of them. The sample contains 1.6 million or so clones, around 97% of which appear only once. Sequenced: naive CD4+ T cells sorted from blood. Subset denoted: CD45RA+ positively selected. All receptors derive from a man younger than 40 in good health.

V gene TRBV23-1 combines with J gene TRBJ2-7, with 8 bases lining up with TRBD1. TRBV23-1 is identified as an open reading frame with a role that is uncertain. CDR3 length equals 16 residues. Unmatched junction bases numbered 9, after V lost 3 bases and J lost 2 bases. The CDR3 DNA sequence: TGCGCCAGCAGTCAGGCCGGACAGGGACCAACCTACGAGCAGTACTTC. As protein: CASSQAGQGPTYEQYF.

The chain employs TRBV27 and TRBJ1-2; TRBD1 is a possible D gene (5 bases). Trimming cost V 6 bases and J 7 bases, with 15 bases left between them. This CDR3 is built from 13 residues. Germline V lookup: CDR1 MNHEY, CDR2 SMNVEV (reference sequence). The CDR3 is CASSIKPGSGYTF. The CDR3 DNA is TGTGCCAGCAGCATTAAGCCAGGGAGTGGCTACACCTTC.

The CDR3 loop is CSARDRGYNEQFF. CDR3 sequence (DNA): TGCAGCGCACGGGACAGGGGCTACAATGAGCAGTTCTTC. The rearrangement uses TRBV29-1 and TRBJ2-1; 10 bases map to TRBD1. The V gene end was trimmed by 7 bases and the J gene end by 3 bases; junction bases not matched to a gene: 3. CDR3 length: 13 residues. Germline loops: CDR1 SQVTM, CDR2 ANQGSEA.

The CDR3 bases are TGCAGTGAGGGGTCGTACAATGAGCAGTTCTTC. Its translation is CSEGSYNEQFF. The gene calls are TRBV20-1 and TRBJ2-1; tentatively, D is TRBD1 (5 bases). CDR1 and CDR2 (germline): DFQATT, SNEGSKA (reference sequence). V lost 7 bases, J lost 4 bases, and 8 bases lay in between. The CDR3 contains 11 residues.

J is TRBJ2-5 and V is TRBV29-1, with 11 positions matching TRBD2. The V gene's germline CDR1 is SQVTM and CDR2 ANQGSEA. This CDR3 has 15 residues. Unmatched junction bases numbered 7, after V lost 5 bases and J lost 2 bases. The CDR3 sequence: CSVIGTSGTQETQYF. The CDR3 DNA follows: TGCAGCGTTATTGGGACTAGCGGTACTCAAGAGACCCAGTACTTC.

A remark on this clone: The same CDR3 is also encoded by other DNA sequences in this sample. The chain couples TRBV5-1 to TRBJ1-1; D not certain. V gave up 5 bases and J gave up 1 base, with 9 bases separating them. CDR3 length equals 13 residues. The V gene's germline CDR1 is SGHRS and CDR2 YFSETQ. In DNA form, the CDR3 reads TGCGCCAGCAGGGTCCTCCCGAACACTGAAGCTTTCTTT. It is translated as CASRVLPNTEAFF.

The chain joins TRBV18 to TRBJ1-2; the D is unclear. V was pared by 4 bases and J by 6 bases, with 21 bases between. The CDR3 loop spans 16 amino acids. Per the germline V gene, CDR1 is KGHSH and CDR2 is LQKENI. The CDR3 nucleotides read TGTGCCAGCTCACATACCCCCGGCAGTGGTTCTAATGGCTACACCTTC. This gives the protein CASSHTPGSGSNGYTF.

V gene TRBV7-8 combines with J gene TRBJ2-7; possibly TRBD2 for D (5 bases). The CDR3 runs to 16 residues. Germline lookup yields CDR1 SGHVS and CDR2 FQNEAQ. With 1 base removed from V and 2 bases from J, the gap between germline ends came to 15 bases. The CDR3 sequence is CASSLVPAGGPYEQYF. The DNA of the CDR3 is TGTGCCAGCAGCTTAGTACCGGCGGGCGGGCCCTACGAGCAGTACTTC.

The chain is built from TRBV27 and TRBJ2-3, with unresolved D. The V and J ends lost 5 bases and 4 bases respectively, with 7 bases between them. Germline values: CDR1 MNHEY, CDR2 SMNVEV (reference sequence). CDR3 length equals 12 residues. CDR3 in amino acids: CASSPRADTQYF. The DNA of the CDR3 is TGTGCCAGCAGTCCCCGGGCAGATACGCAGTATTTT.

This chain uses TRBV7-8 with TRBJ2-3; D could derive from TRBD1 or TRBD2 (6 bases each). CDR1 SGHVS and CDR2 FQNEAQ come from the germline V gene. The CDR3 length is 15 residues. Trimming removed 10 bases from V and 1 base from J, with 18 bases in between. The CDR3 DNA is TGTGCCACCACCGAGGGGGAGGTTCGCACAGATACGCAGTATTTT. Amino acids: CATTEGEVRTDTQYF.

This sequence joins TRBV27 and TRBJ2-3; no clear D gene. V was trimmed by 5 bases and J by 6 bases, leaving 9 bases between them. There are 12 residues in the CDR3. Germline V lookup: CDR1 MNHEY, CDR2 SMNVEV (reference sequence). This CDR3 is CASSPHLDTQYF. The CDR3 DNA sequence: TGTGCCAGCAGTCCCCACCTCGATACGCAGTATTTT.

This clone appeared a single time. CDR3 sequence (DNA): TGCAGCGTTGAAGATCAATTGACAGGGGCTGGCTACACCTTC. This encodes CSVEDQLTGAGYTF. The V and J genes are TRBV29-1 and TRBJ1-2, with 8 bases matching TRBD1. Germline CDR1 SQVTM, CDR2 ANQGSEA. The V segment lost 0 bases and the J segment 7 bases; nucleotides outside the gene matches: 7. CDR3 size: 14 residues.

The V and J genes are TRBV2 and TRBJ2-7; maybe TRBD1 (6 bases). Per germline, CDR1 SNHLY and CDR2 FYNNEI. The V end was cut by 6 bases, the J end by 2 bases, with 17 bases between. The length of the CDR3 is 15 residues. CDR3: CASRHRQDLPYEQYF. The CDR3 nucleotides are TGTGCCAGCAGACACCGACAGGACCTACCCTACGAGCAGTACTTC.

The genes are TRBV10-3 and TRBJ2-1; D remains ambiguous. V lost 3 bases and J lost 4, with 10 bases in between. The germline gives CDR1 ENHRY, CDR2 SYGVKD. The length of the CDR3 is 14 residues. CDR3 in DNA: TGTGCCATCAGTGAAACTACAACTTACAATGAGCAGTTCTTC. Encoded protein: CAISETTTYNEQFF.

Notes on this clone: Other DNA sequences in this sample translate to the same CDR3. The chain joins TRBV9 to TRBJ2-5, with 7 nucleotides matching TRBD2. The CDR3 is 14 residues long. Germline loops: CDR1 SGDLS, CDR2 YYNGEE. Trimming at V came to 2 bases and at J to 4 bases, leaving 5 bases not matched to a gene. The CDR3 bases are TGTGCCAGCAGCGTTTCTCCTAGCGGAGAGACCCAGTACTTC. It codes for CASSVSPSGETQYF.

The chain recombines TRBV9 with TRBJ2-5; D is possibly TRBD2 (5 bases). The CDR3 is 14 amino acids. The V end lost 4 bases, the J end lost 5 bases, and 15 bases lay between the germline ends. Germline V lookup: CDR1 SGDLS, CDR2 YYNGEE. The CDR3 is CASSLLGRTETQYF. CDR3 sequence (DNA): TGTGCCAGCAGCCTACTGGGGAGAACGGAGACCCAGTACTTC. Using reference TRBV9 and TRBJ2-5 for the parts outside the CDR3, the full variable domain is DSGVTQTPKHLITATGQRVTLRCSPRSGDLSVYWYQQSLDQGLQFLIQYYNGEERAKGNILERFSAQQFPDLHSELNLSSLELGDSALYFCASSLLGRTETQYFGPGTRLLVL.

This clone was seen only once. Other DNA sequences in this sample translate to the same CDR3. The genes are TRBV18 and TRBJ2-3; 14 nucleotides match TRBD2. Unmatched junction bases numbered 5, after V lost 3 bases and J lost 3 bases. The CDR3 is made up of 17 amino acids. Germline values: CDR1 KGHSH, CDR2 LQKENI. Here the CDR3 DNA reads TGTGCCAGCTCACCCGGGACTAGCGGGAGTGGGACAGATACGCAGTATTTT. Translated: CASSPGTSGSGTDTQYF.

J is TRBJ1-5 and V is TRBV28, with D possibly matching TRBD1 (6 bases). CDR3 length: 16 residues. Germline assignment: CDR1 MDHEN and CDR2 SYDVKM. V was cut by 7 bases and J by 5 bases, with 21 bases left in between. CDR3 DNA sequence: TGTGCCAGCACCCGCGGGGGGGGCGCGACCGATCAGCCCCAGCATTTT. This gives the protein CASTRGGGATDQPQHF.